Given below is one TCR beta chain in context. Its specificity is not known. The sample comes from a study of cytomegalovirus exposure and HLA in healthy donors. Study-wide results and limits: Most sequenced TCRs were rare (though some public TCRs occurred in many donors). Cytomegalovirus-associated TCR beta chains were listed, numbering approximately 150.

There are 12 residues in the CDR3. The V and J ends lost 5 bases and 10 bases, in that order; junction bases with no gene match: 5. Germline V CDR1 and CDR2: MGHDK, SYGVNS. Sequencing was performed with immunoSEQ multiplex PCR; in TCRdb, only in-frame clones are kept and a portion is missing. The data show about 240,000 clones, 86% seen once. The chain is built from TRBV25-1 and TRBJ2-1; 7 nucleotides match TRBD2. The TCR originated in a woman in her 30s in good health and CMV-seropositive. The sample was PBMCs. CDR3 in DNA: TGTGCCAGCAGTACATATAGCGGGGAGCAGTTCTTC. It specifies CASSTYSGEQFF.